The entry below gives a single TCR beta chain sequence along with its context. The target antigen is unknown. The data belong to a study of beta chain features in type 1 diabetes. On the study more broadly: Patients and healthy donors were similar in age, gender and cell yields.

Findings and caveats of the study: Any role of HLA type in TCRB rearrangement remained unresolved here.

Around 0.12 L of blood, on average, came from one heparinised draw per donor. Expressed TCRB transcripts were sequenced after all isolated RNA was converted to cDNA. Clones were sequenced by immunoSEQ multiplex PCR, and TCRdb holds only the in-frame ones, with some missing. The sample gives 350,000 or so clones, roughly a fifth of which show up once; around 0.04% is in the top ten. The sequenced sample was naive CD4+ T cells from blood. This sequence was found in a woman under 30 in good health.

CDR3 in amino acids: CASARGKETQYF. CDR3 coding DNA: TGTGCCAGCGCGAGGGGGAAGGAGACCCAGTACTTC. The chain has TRBV25-1 and TRBJ2-5; perhaps TRBD1 as D (6 bases). The CDR3 length is 12 residues. The germline gives CDR1 MGHDK, CDR2 SYGVNS. Trimming pared 8 bases from V and 5 bases from J, leaving 12 bases between.